The clone carrying this T cell receptor (beta chain) showed up many times. Its antigen is unknown. This sample is drawn from a study of T cells in Graves' hyperthyroidism and ophthalmopathy. General study points: A model built on 13 V-J features separated ophthalmopathy from stable hyperthyroidism. Ophthalmopathy, as predicted by the model, came a median roughly 6.8 months after the prediction.

The CDR3 runs 14 residues. Deletions cut 2 bases from V and 6 bases from J, with 13 bases between. CDR1 is SEHNR and CDR2 is FQNEAQ in the germline V gene (reference sequence). Template material for amplifying TCR beta CDR3 regions consisted of RNA transcripts. The HTBI set primed first-round TCR CDR3 RT-PCR. TCRdb reprocessed the multiplex PCR reads via MiXCR and lists one record per CDR3 protein. This table holds roughly 150,000 distinct CDR3 sequences, about 9.4% found once. The chain carries TRBV7-9 and TRBJ1-1; the D is unclear. Sequenced: blood. This receptor was obtained from a woman aged 18 to 35 with Graves' hyperthyroidism that later progressed to Graves' ophthalmopathy. CDR3 residues: CASSLTGFASEAFF. The CDR3 DNA sequence: TGTGCCAGCAGCTTAACGGGTTTTGCTTCTGAAGCTTTCTTT.